A single T cell receptor (beta chain) is shown here with its context. Its antigen is not known. The entry originates in a study of high-grade serous ovarian cancer treatment subgroups. Study summary: Samples averaged 14,192 reads and around 7,600 unique TCR beta rearrangements.

Tumor tissue was taken before any definitive surgery or chemotherapy was given. Findings and caveats of the study: TCR relatedness rose with neoantigen level and trended with mutation load. Without spatial data, bulk sequencing limits insight into HGSC tumor diversity. CDR1 and CDR2 were left unanalyzed; analyses focused on CDR3.

The CDR3 length is 14 residues. Trimming left V 6 bases short and J 3 bases short, with 12 bases between. From germline, CDR1 is MNHEY and CDR2 SVGAGI. Sequencing was performed with immunoSEQ multiplex PCR; in TCRdb, only in-frame clones are kept and a portion is missing. The sample includes some 3,000 clones, around 63% of them seen just once. This clonotype originated in a human donor with high-grade serous ovarian cancer. The sequenced material came from tumor tissue. The rearrangement joins TRBV6-5 to TRBJ1-5, with D maybe TRBD1 (5 bases). The CDR3 coding sequence is TGTGCCAGCAGCTCTGACAGATACAATCAGCCCCAGCATTTT. This translates into CASSSDRYNQPQHF.